The TCR beta chain under discussion was sequenced for a study of control samples from healthy donors and cancer patients. Of note for this clone: Different DNA sequences within this sample yield the same CDR3.

The protocol was immunoSEQ multiplex PCR, while the TCRdb copy is restricted to in-frame clones and leaves out a portion. The sample has about 180,000 clones, around 87% seen once. The germline V gene encodes CDR1 SGHRS and CDR2 YFSETQ. V was clipped by 0 bases and J by 5 bases, with 11 bases between them. The CDR3 sequence is 14 residues long. The sample consisted of blood. The chain links TRBV5-1 to TRBJ1-1; D not certain. The receptor was isolated from a woman aged 50 to 65 in good health. In nucleotides, the CDR3 is TGCGCCAGCAGCTTGGGTGGTCTTGGGACTGAAGCTTTCTTT. Translation: CASSLGGLGTEAFF.